This TCR beta chain was recorded in a study of CD4 T cell repertoires in COVID-19. Looking at the study overall: CFSE-low cells expanded 10 days with IL-2, then restimulated with other coronavirus spikes. Study-wide results and limits: Suggested intraclonal diversification: top SARS-CoV-2-reactive clonotypes appeared in two or three memory subsets. Some SARS-CoV-2 clonotypes, between about 6.5 and 25%, recurred in SARS-CoV and/or HKU1 cultures.

This CDR3 has 13 residues. Germline V lookup: CDR1 MGHDK, CDR2 SYGVNS. The V end was cut by 7 bases, the J end by 6 bases, with 13 bases between. Samples came from patients recovered from mild-to-severe COVID-19. Libraries were prepared by immunoSEQ multiplex PCR; TCRdb keeps only in-frame clonotypes and omits some of them. This table holds 65,000 to 95,000 clones, about 80% found once. A remark on this clone: Its antigen is undetermined.

This clonotype was sampled from a human donor who had COVID-19. This material consisted of CD4+ T cells from peripheral blood, taken after recovery from COVID-19. The chain carries TRBV25-1 and TRBJ1-3, with TRBD1 as a possible D gene (6 bases). Here the CDR3 reads CASKLQGENTIYF. The CDR3 DNA reads as TGTGCCAGCAAACTACAGGGAGAAAACACCATATATTTT.